This T cell receptor (beta chain) was profiled in a study of OX40 agonist ivuxolimab in advanced cancers. Study-level information: Patient treatment consisted of intravenous ivuxolimab administration every 2 weeks at 0.01 to 10 mg/kg. General study points: Both blood CD4+ and CD8+ T cells showed clonal growth by week 6 at 0.1 to 3.0 mg/kg. CD8+ T cells were the subset that, on average, had more expanded clones than CD4+.

Turning to this clone: Antigen specificity is unknown.

The data were produced by immunoSEQ multiplex PCR, yet TCRdb's version contains in-frame clones alone and is incomplete. The table shows 85,000 to 95,000 clones, with roughly nine tenths occurring only once. Germline-derived CDR1 and CDR2 are MNHNY and SVGAGI (reference sequence). The length of the CDR3 is 15 residues. Trimming stripped 8 bases from V and 1 base from J, with 17 bases between. Sequenced material: CD4+ or CD8+ T cells sorted from blood, taken in a trial of the OX40 agonist ivuxolimab. This TCR was recovered from an adult with an advanced solid tumor such as melanoma, head and neck, liver or kidney cancer. V gene TRBV6-6 combines with J gene TRBJ2-5, with a tentative D call TRBD1 (5 bases). CDR3 in amino acids: CASRGNRSPQETQYF. CDR3 in DNA: TGTGCCAGCCGAGGCAACAGGTCCCCCCAAGAGACCCAGTACTTC.